This T cell receptor (beta chain) was profiled in a study of graft-versus-host responses after intestinal transplantation. Study at large: Tacrolimus and steroids were given for around three years to all recipients after anti-thymocyte globulin induction.

Whole-study findings and limits: Among recipient marrow samples, GvH clones were found; some appeared first in ileum or blood. Maximum circulating GvH clone levels tracked with early post-transplant HvG decreases.

Generated by immunoSEQ multiplex PCR, the TCRdb table keeps only in-frame clones and is missing some. The repertoire holds about 17,000 clones, around 82% seen once, with approximately 5% in the top ten. This clone came up a few times. Antigen: not known. The CDR3 consists of 15 residues. The germline V gene encodes CDR1 MNHNS and CDR2 SASEGT. Trimming shortened V by 2 bases and J by 2 bases, and 10 bases separated the two germline ends. Graft tissue processing released intraepithelial and lamina propria lymphocytes. This chain joins TRBV6-1 and TRBJ2-1, with a possible D match to TRBD1 (5 bases). The input for sequencing was ileum tissue, taken 17 days after transplant. The sequence was obtained from a human patient who received an intestinal transplant, so some T cells may come from the graft donor. CDR3 nucleotides: TGTGCCAGCAGTGAACAGGGCCCTGCCTACAATGAGCAGTTCTTC. Translated, it gives CASSEQGPAYNEQFF.